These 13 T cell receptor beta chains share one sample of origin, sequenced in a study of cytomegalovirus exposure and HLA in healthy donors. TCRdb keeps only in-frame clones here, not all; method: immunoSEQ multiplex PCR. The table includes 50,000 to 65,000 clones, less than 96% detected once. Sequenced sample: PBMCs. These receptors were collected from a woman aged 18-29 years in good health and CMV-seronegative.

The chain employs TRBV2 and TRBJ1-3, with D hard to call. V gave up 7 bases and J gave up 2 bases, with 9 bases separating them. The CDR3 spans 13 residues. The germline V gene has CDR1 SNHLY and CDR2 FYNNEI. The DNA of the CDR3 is TGTGCCAGCACCTACGACACTGGAAACACCATATATTTT. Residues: CASTYDTGNTIYF.

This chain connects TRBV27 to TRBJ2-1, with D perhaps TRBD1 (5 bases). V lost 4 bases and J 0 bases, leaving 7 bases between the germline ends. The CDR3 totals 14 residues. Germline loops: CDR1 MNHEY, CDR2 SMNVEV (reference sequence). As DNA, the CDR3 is TGTGCCAGCAGTTGGGGCGACTCCTACAATGAGCAGTTCTTC. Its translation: CASSWGDSYNEQFF.

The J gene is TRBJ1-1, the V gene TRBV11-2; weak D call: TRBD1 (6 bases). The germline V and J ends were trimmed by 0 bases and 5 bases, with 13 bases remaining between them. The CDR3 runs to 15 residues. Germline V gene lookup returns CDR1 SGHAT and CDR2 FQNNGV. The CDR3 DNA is TGTGCCAGCAGCTTAGATTGGGGGGGCCGGACTGAAGCTTTCTTT. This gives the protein CASSLDWGGRTEAFF.

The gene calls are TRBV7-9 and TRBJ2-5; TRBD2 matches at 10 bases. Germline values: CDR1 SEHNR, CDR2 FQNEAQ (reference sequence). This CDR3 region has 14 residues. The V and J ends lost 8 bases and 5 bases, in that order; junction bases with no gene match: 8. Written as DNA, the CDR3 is TGTGCCAGCGAGCGGGGGGGGAGCTATGAGACCCAGTACTTC. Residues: CASERGGSYETQYF.

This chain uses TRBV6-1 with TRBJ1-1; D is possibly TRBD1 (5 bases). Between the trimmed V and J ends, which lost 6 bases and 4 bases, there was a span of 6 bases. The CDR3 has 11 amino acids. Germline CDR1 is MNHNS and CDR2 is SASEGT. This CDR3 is CASRGGTEAFF. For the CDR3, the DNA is TGTGCCAGCAGGGGGGGCACTGAAGCTTTCTTT.

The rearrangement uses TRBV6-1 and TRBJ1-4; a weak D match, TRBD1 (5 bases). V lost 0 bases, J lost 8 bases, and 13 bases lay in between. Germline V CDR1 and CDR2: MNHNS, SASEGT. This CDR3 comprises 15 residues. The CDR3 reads CASSEALGGFEKLFF. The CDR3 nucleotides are TGTGCCAGCAGTGAAGCATTGGGGGGATTCGAAAAACTGTTTTTT.

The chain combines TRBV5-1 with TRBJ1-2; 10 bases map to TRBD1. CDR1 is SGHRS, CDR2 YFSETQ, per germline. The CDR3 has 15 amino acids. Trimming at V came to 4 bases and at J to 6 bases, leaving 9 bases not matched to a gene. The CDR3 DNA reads TGCGCCAGCAGCCCCGAGACAGGGGGCGGTCATGGCTACACCTTC. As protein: CASSPETGGGHGYTF.

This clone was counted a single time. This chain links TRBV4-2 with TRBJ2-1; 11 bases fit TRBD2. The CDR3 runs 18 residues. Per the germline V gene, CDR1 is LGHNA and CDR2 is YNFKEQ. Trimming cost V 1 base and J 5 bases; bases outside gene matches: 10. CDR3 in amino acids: CASSQGQLPGLADNEQFF. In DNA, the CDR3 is TGTGCCAGCAGCCAAGGACAGTTACCGGGACTAGCGGACAATGAGCAGTTCTTC.

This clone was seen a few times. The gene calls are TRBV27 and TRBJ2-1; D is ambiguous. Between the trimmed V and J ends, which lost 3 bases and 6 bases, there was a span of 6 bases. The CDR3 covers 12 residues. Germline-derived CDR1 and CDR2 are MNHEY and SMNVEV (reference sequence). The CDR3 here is CASSFPGNEQFF. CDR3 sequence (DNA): TGTGCCAGCAGTTTCCCAGGCAATGAGCAGTTCTTC.

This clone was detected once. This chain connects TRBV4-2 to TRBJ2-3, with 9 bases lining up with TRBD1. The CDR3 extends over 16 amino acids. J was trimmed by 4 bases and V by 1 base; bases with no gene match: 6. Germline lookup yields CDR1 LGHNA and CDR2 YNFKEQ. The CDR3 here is CASSQGGQGGADTQYF. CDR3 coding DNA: TGTGCCAGCAGCCAAGGGGGACAGGGAGGGGCAGATACGCAGTATTTT.

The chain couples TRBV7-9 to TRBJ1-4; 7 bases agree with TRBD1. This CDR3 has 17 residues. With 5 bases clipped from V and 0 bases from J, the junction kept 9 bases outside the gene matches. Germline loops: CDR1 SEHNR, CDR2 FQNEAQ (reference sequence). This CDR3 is CASSPAQGRPTNEKLFF. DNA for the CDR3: TGTGCCAGCAGCCCCGCACAGGGGCGTCCAACTAATGAAAAACTGTTTTTT.

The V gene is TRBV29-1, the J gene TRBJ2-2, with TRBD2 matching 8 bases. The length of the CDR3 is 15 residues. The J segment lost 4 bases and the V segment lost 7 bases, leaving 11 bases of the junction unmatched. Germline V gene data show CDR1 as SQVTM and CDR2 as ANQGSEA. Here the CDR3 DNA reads TGCAGCGCTGCCACGGGACTAGGGGGCACCGGGGAGCTGTTTTTT. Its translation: CSAATGLGGTGELFF.

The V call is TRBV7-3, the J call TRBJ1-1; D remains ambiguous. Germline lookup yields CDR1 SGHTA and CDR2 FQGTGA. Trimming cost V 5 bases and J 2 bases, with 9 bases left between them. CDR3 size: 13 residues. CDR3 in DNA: TGTGCCAGCAGCACAACAAGAAACACTGAAGCTTTCTTT. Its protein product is CASSTTRNTEAFF.